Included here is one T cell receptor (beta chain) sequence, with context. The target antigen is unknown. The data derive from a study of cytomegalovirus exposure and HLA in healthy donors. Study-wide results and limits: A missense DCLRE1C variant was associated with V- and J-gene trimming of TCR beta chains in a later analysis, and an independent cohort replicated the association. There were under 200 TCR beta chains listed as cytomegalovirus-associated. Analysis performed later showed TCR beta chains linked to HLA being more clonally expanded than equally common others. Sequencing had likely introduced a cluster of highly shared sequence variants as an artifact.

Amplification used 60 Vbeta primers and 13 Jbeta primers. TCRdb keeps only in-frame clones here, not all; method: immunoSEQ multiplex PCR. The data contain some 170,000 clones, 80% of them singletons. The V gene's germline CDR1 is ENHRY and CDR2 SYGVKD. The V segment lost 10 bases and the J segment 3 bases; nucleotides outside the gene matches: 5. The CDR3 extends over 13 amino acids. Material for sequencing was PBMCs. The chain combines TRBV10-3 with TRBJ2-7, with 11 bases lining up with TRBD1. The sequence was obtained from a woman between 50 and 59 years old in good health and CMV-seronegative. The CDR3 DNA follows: TGTGCCACCGCGGACAGGGGGCTCTACGAGCAGTACTTC. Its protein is CATADRGLYEQYF.